The present entry profiles one TCR beta chain with its context. The entry originates in a study of CD8 T cells in ankylosing spondylitis. The length of the CDR3 is 16 residues. V was clipped by 0 bases and J by 3 bases, with 13 bases between them. Germline V lookup: CDR1 SGDLS, CDR2 YYNGEE. A single record per CDR3 protein comes from TCRdb applying MiXCR to the 5' RACE reads. Of under 200,000 distinct CDR3 sequences listed, just over 9.5% are singletons. Sequencing was carried out using blood, either unsorted or a sorted T cell fraction (not recorded which). This chain links TRBV9 with TRBJ2-1, with D possibly TRBD2 on 6 matching bases. The sequence was collected from a female donor with ankylosing spondylitis or in good health (not recorded which). The CDR3 sequence: CASSVAGSGLYNEQFF. For the CDR3, the DNA is TGTGCCAGCAGCGTAGCGGGTAGCGGCCTCTACAATGAGCAGTTCTTC.